This paragraph covers one T cell receptor (beta chain) sequence. This sample was included in a study of blood T cell repertoires in COVID-19. Overall study: Samples came from the United States, Italy and Spain, spanning acute and convalescent COVID-19. PBMCs, B-cell-depleted T cells, or T cells were the source of the cDNA or gDNA that made up the material.

TCRdb's copy holds only in-frame clones and misses some; the assay was immunoSEQ multiplex PCR. Seen here are fewer than 300,000 clones, approximately 87% observed once, and the top ten hold roughly 8.6%. Germline V gene lookup returns CDR1 SGHKS and CDR2 YYEKEE (reference sequence). V lost 2 bases, J lost 0 bases, and 9 bases lay in between. The CDR3 covers 15 residues. The sequencing input was peripheral blood. This TCR was sampled from a human donor in a cohort sampled during active COVID-19. This rearrangement joins TRBV5-5 to TRBJ1-5; D remains ambiguous. Written as DNA, the CDR3 is TGTGCCAGCAGCTTAGCCGGGATTAGCAATCAGCCCCAGCATTTT. Residues: CASSLAGISNQPQHF.